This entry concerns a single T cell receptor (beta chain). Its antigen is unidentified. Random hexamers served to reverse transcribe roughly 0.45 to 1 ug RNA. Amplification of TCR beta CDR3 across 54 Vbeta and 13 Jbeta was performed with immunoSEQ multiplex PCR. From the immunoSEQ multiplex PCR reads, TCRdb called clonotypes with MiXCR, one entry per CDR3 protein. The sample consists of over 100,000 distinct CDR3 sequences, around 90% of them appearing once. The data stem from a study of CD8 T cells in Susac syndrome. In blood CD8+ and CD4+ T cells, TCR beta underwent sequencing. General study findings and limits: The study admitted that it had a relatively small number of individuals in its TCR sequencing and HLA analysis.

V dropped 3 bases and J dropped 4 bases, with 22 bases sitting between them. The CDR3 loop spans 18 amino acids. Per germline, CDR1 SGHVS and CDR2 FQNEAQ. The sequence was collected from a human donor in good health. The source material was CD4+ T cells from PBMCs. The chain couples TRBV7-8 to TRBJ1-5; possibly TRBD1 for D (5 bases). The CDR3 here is CASSLDALTVLLNQPQHF. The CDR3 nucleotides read TGTGCCAGCAGCTTGGACGCCTTGACAGTTTTGTTGAATCAGCCCCAGCATTTT.